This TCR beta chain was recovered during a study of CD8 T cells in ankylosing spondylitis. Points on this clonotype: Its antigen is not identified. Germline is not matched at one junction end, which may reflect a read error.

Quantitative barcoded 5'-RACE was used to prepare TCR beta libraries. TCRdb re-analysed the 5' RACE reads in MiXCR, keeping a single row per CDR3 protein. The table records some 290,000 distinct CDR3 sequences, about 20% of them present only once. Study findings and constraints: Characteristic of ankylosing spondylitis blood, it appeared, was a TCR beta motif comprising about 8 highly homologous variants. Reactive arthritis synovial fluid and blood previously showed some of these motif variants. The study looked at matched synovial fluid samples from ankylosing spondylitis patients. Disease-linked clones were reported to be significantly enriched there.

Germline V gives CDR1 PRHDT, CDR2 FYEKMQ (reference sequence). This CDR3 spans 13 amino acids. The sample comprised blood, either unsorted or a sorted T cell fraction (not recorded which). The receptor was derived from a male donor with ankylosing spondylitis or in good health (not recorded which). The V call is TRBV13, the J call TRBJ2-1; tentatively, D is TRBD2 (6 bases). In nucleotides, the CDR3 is TGTGCCAGCAGCTTGGACTACAACAATGAGCGGTTCTTC. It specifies CASSLDYNNERFF. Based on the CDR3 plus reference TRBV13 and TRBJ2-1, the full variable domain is AAGVIQSPRHLIKEKRETATLKCYPIPRHDTVYWYQQGPGQDPQFLISFYEKMQSDKGSIPDRFSAQQFSDYHSELNMSSLELGDSALYFCASSLDYNNERFFGPGTRLTVL.